The sequence of this T cell receptor (beta chain) was determined in a study of cytomegalovirus exposure and HLA in healthy donors. Notes on this clone: What it recognizes is unknown.

Broader study findings: The authors listed roughly 150 TCR beta chains as cytomegalovirus-associated. On later analysis, the bulk of CMV-associated TCR beta chains appeared to be HLA-restricted.

The PCR was carried out with 60 Vbeta primers and 13 Jbeta primers. TCRdb keeps only in-frame clones here, not all; method: immunoSEQ multiplex PCR. The table shows around 80,000 clones, with roughly 80% occurring only once. There are 15 residues in the CDR3. The J segment lost 7 bases and the V segment lost 3 bases, leaving 11 bases of the junction unmatched. The germline V gene has CDR1 SNHLY and CDR2 FYNNEI. This clonotype was sampled from a man aged 35 to 55 in good health and CMV-seronegative. Sequencing was done on a sample of PBMCs. The V call is TRBV2, the J call TRBJ1-2, with 7 positions matching TRBD1. CDR3 in DNA: TGTGCCAGCAGTGATAGTTGGCAGGGGGTTGGTGGCTACACCTTC. It codes for CASSDSWQGVGGYTF.